Given below is one T cell receptor (beta chain) in context. No antigen is known for it. This record comes from a study of CD8+ T cells in alopecia areata. V lost 0 bases to trimming and J lost 3 bases, with 6 bases between them. This CDR3 spans 13 amino acids. Germline V lookup: CDR1 SGHRS, CDR2 YFSETQ. Extraction and reverse transcription of RNA yielded cDNA as the sequencing template. The method was immunoSEQ multiplex PCR; TCRdb's version includes in-frame clones alone and lacks a portion of them. The table shows around 120,000 clones, with less than 80% occurring only once. Study observations and caveats: Sequencing of scalp tissue also captures the resident alphabeta T cells of normal skin.

The J gene is TRBJ1-1, the V gene TRBV5-1, with D hard to call. The sequencing input was CD4+ T cells sorted from blood. The TCR originated in a human donor in good health. CDR3 nucleotide sequence: TGCGCCAGCAGCTTGGCCGGACACACTGAAGCTTTCTTT. Residues: CASSLAGHTEAFF.